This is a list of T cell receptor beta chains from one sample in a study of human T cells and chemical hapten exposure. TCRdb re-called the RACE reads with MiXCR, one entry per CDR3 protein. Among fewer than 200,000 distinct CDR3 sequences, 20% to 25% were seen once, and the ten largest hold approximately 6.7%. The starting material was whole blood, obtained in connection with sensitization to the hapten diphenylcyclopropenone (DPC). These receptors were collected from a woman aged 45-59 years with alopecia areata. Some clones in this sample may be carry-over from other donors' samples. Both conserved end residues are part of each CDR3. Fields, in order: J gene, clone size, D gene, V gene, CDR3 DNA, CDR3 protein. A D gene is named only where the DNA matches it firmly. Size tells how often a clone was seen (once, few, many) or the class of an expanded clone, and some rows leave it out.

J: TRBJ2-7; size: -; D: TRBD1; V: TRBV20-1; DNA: TGCAGTGCTACGTCCGGGACAGGGCCCGACTACGAGCAGTACTTC; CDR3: CSATSGTGPDYEQYF
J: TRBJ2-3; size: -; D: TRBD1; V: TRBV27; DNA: TGTGCCAGCAGTCCATGGGGGACAGGGCCGGGAGGCACAGATACGCAGTATTTT; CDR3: CASSPWGTGPGGTDTQYF
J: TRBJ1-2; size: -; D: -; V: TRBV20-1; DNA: TGCAGTGCTAGAGATCGCCAGGGGTTTAACTATGGCTACACCTTC; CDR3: CSARDRQGFNYGYTF
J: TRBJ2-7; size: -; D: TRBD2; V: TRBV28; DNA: TGTGCCAGCAGATCTAGCGGGAGATACGAGCAGTACTTC; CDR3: CASRSSGRYEQYF
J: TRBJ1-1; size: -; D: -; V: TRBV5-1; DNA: TGCGCCAGCAGCTTAGGGGGGTGGAACACTGAAGCTTTCTTT; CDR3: CASSLGGWNTEAFF
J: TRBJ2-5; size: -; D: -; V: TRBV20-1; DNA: TGCAGTGCGCCCTCCTCCGGAGTACAAGAGACCCAGTACTTC; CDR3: CSAPSSGVQETQYF
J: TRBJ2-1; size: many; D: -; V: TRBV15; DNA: TGTGCCACCAGCAGTGAGTTGGGGGACCGATTTTATGAGCAGTTCTTC; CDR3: CATSSELGDRFYEQFF
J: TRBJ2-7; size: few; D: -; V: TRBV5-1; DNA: TGCGCCAGCAGCGGCGGACCGAACTACGAGCAGTACTTC; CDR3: CASSGGPNYEQYF
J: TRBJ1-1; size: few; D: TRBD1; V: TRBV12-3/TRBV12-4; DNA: TGTGCCAGCAGAAGACAGGGAGGAAGGTTGGCTGAAGCTTTCTTT; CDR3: CASRRQGGRLAEAFF
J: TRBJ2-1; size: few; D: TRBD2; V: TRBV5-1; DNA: TGCGCCAGCAGCTGGACTAGCGGGAGTTGGAATGAGCAGTTCTTC; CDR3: CASSWTSGSWNEQFF
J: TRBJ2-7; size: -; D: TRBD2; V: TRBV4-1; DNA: TGCGCCAGCAGCCAAGAAAATCACGGCGGAGCGGGGAGAGCTGGCGAGCAGTACTTC; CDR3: CASSQENHGGAGRAGEQYF
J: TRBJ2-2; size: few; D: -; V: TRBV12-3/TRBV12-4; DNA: TGTGCCAGCAATTACAGCCCCACCGGGGAGCTGTTTTTT; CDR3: CASNYSPTGELFF
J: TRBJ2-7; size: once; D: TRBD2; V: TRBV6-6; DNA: TGTGCCAGCAGTTACGGACTAGCGGCCTACGAGCAGTACTTC; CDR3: CASSYGLAAYEQYF
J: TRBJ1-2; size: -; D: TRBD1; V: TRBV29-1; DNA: TGCAGCGTTGATAGGCAGGGGGCTGGCTACACCTTC; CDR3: CSVDRQGAGYTF
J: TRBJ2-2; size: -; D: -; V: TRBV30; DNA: TGTGCTTGGTCCTCAAGCCTTCCCGGGGAGCTGTTTTTT; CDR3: CAWSSSLPGELFF
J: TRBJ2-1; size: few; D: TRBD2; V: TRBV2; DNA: TGTGCCAGCTGTAGTGTGGTAGCGGGAGCCAATGAGCAGTTCTTC; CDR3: CASCSVVAGANEQFF
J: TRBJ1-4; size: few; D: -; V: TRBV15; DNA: TGTGCCACCAGCACGACAGGTTCTAATGAAAAACTGTTTTTT; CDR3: CATSTTGSNEKLFF
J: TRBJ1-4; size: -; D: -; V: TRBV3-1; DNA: TGTGCCAGCAGAACTACAGGGTCTACTAATGAAAAACTGTTTTTT; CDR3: CASRTTGSTNEKLFF
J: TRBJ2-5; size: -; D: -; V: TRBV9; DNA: TGTGCCAGCAGCGTGCAGGGTGAAGAGACCCAGTACTTC; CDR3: CASSVQGEETQYF
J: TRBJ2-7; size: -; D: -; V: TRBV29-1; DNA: TGCAGCGTTGCTTCCGGGGGCCCGTACGAGCAGTACTTC; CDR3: CSVASGGPYEQYF
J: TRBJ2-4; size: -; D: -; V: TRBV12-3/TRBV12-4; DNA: TGTGCCAGCGTAGAAGGGGCGGCCAAAAACATTCAGTACTTC; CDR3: CASVEGAAKNIQYF
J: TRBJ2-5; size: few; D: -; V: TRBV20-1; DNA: TGCAGTGCCGGGCACCAAGAGACCCAGTACTTC; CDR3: CSAGHQETQYF
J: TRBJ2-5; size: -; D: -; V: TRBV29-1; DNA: TGCAGCGTTGAAGAGCAAGGTCTTAGAGAGACCCAGTACTTC; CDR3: CSVEEQGLRETQYF
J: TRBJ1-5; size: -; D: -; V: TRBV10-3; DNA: TGTGCCATCAGTGAGAGGGCGAATCAGCCCCAGCATTTT; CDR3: CAISERANQPQHF
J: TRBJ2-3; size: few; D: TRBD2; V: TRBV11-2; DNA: TGTGCCAGCAGCTTAGTTCTAGCGGGAGCTGAGTGGGCAGATACGCAGTATTTT; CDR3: CASSLVLAGAEWADTQYF
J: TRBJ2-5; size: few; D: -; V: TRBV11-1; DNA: TGTGCCAGCAGCTTGGGCCTCACTCAAGAGACCCAGTACTTC; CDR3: CASSLGLTQETQYF
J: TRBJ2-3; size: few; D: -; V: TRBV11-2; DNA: TGTGCCAGCAGCTCTAGAGATACGCAGTATTTT; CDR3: CASSSRDTQYF
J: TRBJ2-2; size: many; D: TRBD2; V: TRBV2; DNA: TGTGCCAGCAAAGGACTAGCGATGACCGGGGAGCTGTTTTTT; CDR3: CASKGLAMTGELFF
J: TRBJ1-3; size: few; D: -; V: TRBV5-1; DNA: TGCGCCAGCAGTAGGGAGATTGGAAACACCATATATTTT; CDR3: CASSREIGNTIYF
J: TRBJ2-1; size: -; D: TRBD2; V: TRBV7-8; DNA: TGTGCCAGCCGACCTGGTCTAGCGGGAGAATCCTACAATGAGCAGTTCTTC; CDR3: CASRPGLAGESYNEQFF
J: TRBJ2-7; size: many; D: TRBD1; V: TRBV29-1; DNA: TGCAGCGTTGCCCCGACAGGGGGCTTATCAAACGAGCAGTACTTC; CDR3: CSVAPTGGLSNEQYF
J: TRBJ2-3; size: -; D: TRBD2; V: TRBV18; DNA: TGTGCCAGCTCGGAGGACGCGGGAGAACCAGATACGCAGTATTTT; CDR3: CASSEDAGEPDTQYF
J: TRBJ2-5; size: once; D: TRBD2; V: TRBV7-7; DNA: TGTGCTAGCAGCTTTAATAGCGGGAGTAAGGAGACCCAGTACTTC; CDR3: CASSFNSGSKETQYF
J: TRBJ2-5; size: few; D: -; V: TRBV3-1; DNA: TGTGCCAGCAGCGTTCGCCCGGCGGAGACCCAGTACTTC; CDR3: CASSVRPAETQYF
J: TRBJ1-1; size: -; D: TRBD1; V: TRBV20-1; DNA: TGCAGTGCTAGAGCGGGGACAGGGTGGGGGACTGAAGCTTTCTTT; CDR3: CSARAGTGWGTEAFF
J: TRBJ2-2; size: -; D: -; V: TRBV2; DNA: TGTGCCAGCAGACTGGGGACGGACTCCGGGGAGCTGTTTTTT; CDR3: CASRLGTDSGELFF
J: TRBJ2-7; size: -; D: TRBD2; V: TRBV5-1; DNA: TGCGCCAGCAGCTTGGTAGCGGGAGGTCACGAGCAGTACTTC; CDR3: CASSLVAGGHEQYF
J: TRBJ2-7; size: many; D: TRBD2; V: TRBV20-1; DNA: TGCAGTGCTAGATCACTTGGGATCGGACTAGCCCCGAGCTCCTACGAGCAGTACTTC; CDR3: CSARSLGIGLAPSSYEQYF
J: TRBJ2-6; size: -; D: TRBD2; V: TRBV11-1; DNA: TGTGCCAGCAGCATAGGACTAGCGGGAGACCCCGGTGGGGCCAACGTCCTGACTTTC; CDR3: CASSIGLAGDPGGANVLTF
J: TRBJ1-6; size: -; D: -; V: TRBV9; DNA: TGTGCCAGCAGCGCCACAGACAATAATTCACCCCTCCACTTT; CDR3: CASSATDNNSPLHF
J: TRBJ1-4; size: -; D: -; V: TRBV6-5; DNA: TGTGCCAGCAGTCTGGCGGGTTCCTATAATGAAAAACTGTTTTTT; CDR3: CASSLAGSYNEKLFF
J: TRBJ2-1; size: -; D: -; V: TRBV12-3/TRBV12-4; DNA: TGTGCCAGCAGATTTGACAGTTACAATGAGCAGTTCTTC; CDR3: CASRFDSYNEQFF
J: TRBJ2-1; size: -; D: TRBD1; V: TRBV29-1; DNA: TGCAGCGTGCCCCCTCCTACAGGGGGCGGGTACAATGAGCAGTTCTTC; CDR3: CSVPPPTGGGYNEQFF
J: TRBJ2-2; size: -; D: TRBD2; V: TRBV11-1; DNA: TGTGCCAGCAGTCGCGGGACTAGCGGGACCGGGGAGCTGTTTTTT; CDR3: CASSRGTSGTGELFF
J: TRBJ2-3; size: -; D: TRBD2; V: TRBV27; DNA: TGTGCCAGCAGTTTATCTTCTAGCGGGAGGAATACAGATACGCAGTATTTT; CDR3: CASSLSSSGRNTDTQYF
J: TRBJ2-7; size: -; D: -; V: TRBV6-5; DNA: TGTGCCAGCAGTCAGGGGTCGAACTACGAGCAGTACTTC; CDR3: CASSQGSNYEQYF
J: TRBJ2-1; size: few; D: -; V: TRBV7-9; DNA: TGTGCCAGCAGCTTAGCAGGGTGGGGGAATGAGCAGTTCTTC; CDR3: CASSLAGWGNEQFF
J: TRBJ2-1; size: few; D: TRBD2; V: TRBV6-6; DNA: TGTGCCAGCCGACTAGCGGGAGGGATGGGTAATAATGAGCAGTTCTTC; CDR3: CASRLAGGMGNNEQFF
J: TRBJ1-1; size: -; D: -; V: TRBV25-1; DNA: TGTGCCAGTCAACGTAGCCACCTGAACACTGAAGCTTTCTTT; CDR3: CASQRSHLNTEAFF
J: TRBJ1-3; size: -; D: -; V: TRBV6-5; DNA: TGTGCCAGCAGTTCGGACGGTGGAAACACCATATATTTT; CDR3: CASSSDGGNTIYF
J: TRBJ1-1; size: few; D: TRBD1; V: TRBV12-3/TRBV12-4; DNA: TGTGCCAGCAGTATTACCGGGACAGAAAGCGAAGCTTTCTTT; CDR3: CASSITGTESEAFF
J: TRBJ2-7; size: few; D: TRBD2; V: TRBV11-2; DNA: TGTGCCAGCAGCCCGAAGGGACTAGCGGTACCCTACGAGCAGTACTTC; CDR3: CASSPKGLAVPYEQYF